This is a list of T cell receptor beta chains from one sample in a study of shared clonotypes between healthy human individuals. The assay was immunoSEQ multiplex PCR, and TCRdb's table has in-frame clones only and misses some. The table has about 1.1 million clones, roughly 74% seen once; the top ten hold more than 0.55%. The sequenced sample consisted of memory CD4+ T cells from PBMCs. Every receptor here comes from a man younger than 35 in good health. Some clones in this sample may be carry-over from other donors' samples. CDR3s include the opening cysteine and the closing phenylalanine or tryptophan. The D gene is left open where the match is weak. The size entry is marked missing in some rows and otherwise reads once, few, many or a size class.

abundance | j_gene | d_gene | v_gene | len | CDR3nt | CDR3aa
- | TRBJ2-1 | - | TRBV19 | 10 | TGTGCCAGTAGTACCCTAAAACGGGTCTTC | CASSTLKRVF
- | TRBJ2-7 | - | TRBV30 | 13 | TGTGCCTGGAGTGGAAAGAGGGCCTACGAGCAGTACTTC | CAWSGKRAYEQYF
- | TRBJ2-5 | - | TRBV13 | 13 | TGTGCCAGCAGCTTAGATAGGGTTGAGACCCAGTACTTC | CASSLDRVETQYF
few | TRBJ2-3 | - | TRBV28 | 12 | TGTGCCAGCAGTTCGGGACCCTCAGACCCCCCGTTT | CASSSGPSDPPF
- | TRBJ1-1 | - | TRBV2 | 13 | TGTGCCAGCAGTCTGGGACACCACACTGAAGCTTTCTTT | CASSLGHHTEAFF
- | TRBJ2-3 | - | TRBV7-6 | 12 | TGTGCCAGCAGCTTAGATCCAGATACGCAGTATTTT | CASSLDPDTQYF
- | TRBJ1-5 | - | TRBV27 | 14 | TGTGCCAGCAGTCTCCGACCGGGCAATCAGCCCCAGCATTTT | CASSLRPGNQPQHF
- | TRBJ2-5 | - | TRBV7-2 | 14 | TGTGCCAGCAGCCCCACCCCCGCGGGAGAGACCCAGTACTTC | CASSPTPAGETQYF
- | TRBJ1-5 | TRBD1 | TRBV7-2 | 15 | TGTGCCAGCAGCACTGGGACAGGGAGTATTCAGCCCCAGCATTTT | CASSTGTGSIQPQHF
- | TRBJ1-3 | - | TRBV23-1 | 12 | TGCGCCAGCAGTCAATCAATTTACACCATATATTTT | CASSQSIYTIYF
- | TRBJ2-3 | TRBD1 | TRBV5-6 | 15 | TGTGCCAGCGTTCCGGCCGGGACAGGCACAGATACGCAGTATTTT | CASVPAGTGTDTQYF
- | TRBJ2-7 | TRBD1 | TRBV25-1 | 15 | TGTGCCAGCAGTGTATCCGGGACAGGGGGCATCGAGCAGTACTTC | CASSVSGTGGIEQYF
- | TRBJ1-5 | - | TRBV6-5 | 12 | TGTGCCAGCCGGGGGAGCAATCAGCCCCAGCATTTT | CASRGSNQPQHF
- | TRBJ2-5 | TRBD2 | TRBV5-1 | 15 | TGCGCCAGCAGCTTGGCCATGAGCGGGAGTGAGACCCAGTACTTC | CASSLAMSGSETQYF
once | TRBJ1-5 | - | TRBV27 | 15 | TGTGCCAGCAGTTTAAGTTGGGGTAGCAATCAGCCCCAGCATTTT | CASSLSWGSNQPQHF
- | TRBJ2-7 | TRBD2 | TRBV18 | 15 | TGTGCCAGCTCACGTGGGCTAGCGGGAGACTACGAGCAGTACTTC | CASSRGLAGDYEQYF
few | TRBJ2-5 | - | TRBV18 | 14 | TGTGCCAGCCCGGGGGATCGTCTCGAGGAGACCCAGTACTTC | CASPGDRLEETQYF
- | TRBJ1-1 | - | TRBV19 | 13 | TGTGCCAGTAGTACCAGTTACGCCACTGAAGCTTTCTTT | CASSTSYATEAFF
once | TRBJ2-7 | - | TRBV6-6 | 13 | TGTGTCAGCAGGACGGGCGGAGCCTACGAGCAGTACTTC | CVSRTGGAYEQYF
- | TRBJ2-1 | - | TRBV27 | 15 | TGTGCCCGCACCAACCCCGGGACACCTAAAACTGAGCAGTTCTTC | CARTNPGTPKTEQFF
- | TRBJ2-1 | TRBD2 | TRBV5-3 | 14 | TGTGCCAGAAGCTTACGCCGACTAGCGGGAGGTTTGTTCTTC | CARSLRRLAGGLFF
once | TRBJ1-2 | - | TRBV11-3 | 13 | TGTGCCAGCAGCTTAGACAATAACTATGGCTACACCTTC | CASSLDNNYGYTF
many | TRBJ2-3 | TRBD2 | TRBV28 | 13 | TGTGCCAGCAGCCACGCGGGGGGAGATACGCAGTATTTT | CASSHAGGDTQYF
- | TRBJ2-2 | TRBD2 | TRBV5-1 | 16 | TGCGCCAGCAGCCGGGCGGCGGGAGGGCTCTCCGGGGAGCTGTTTTTT | CASSRAAGGLSGELFF
few | TRBJ1-1 | - | TRBV7-2 | 13 | TGTGCCAGCAGCTTAGATTGGGGCACTGAAGCTTTCTTT | CASSLDWGTEAFF
- | TRBJ2-6 | - | TRBV12-5 | 16 | TGTGCTAGTGGTCCCCCCAGGGGCTCTGGGGCCAACGTCCTGACTTTC | CASGPPRGSGANVLTF
- | TRBJ2-7 | TRBD1 | TRBV4-2 | 19 | TGTGCCAGCAGCCAAGATCTACCCTTACCGGGACAGGGCTCCTACGAGCAGTACTTC | CASSQDLPLPGQGSYEQYF
- | TRBJ2-5 | - | TRBV13 | 13 | TGTGCCAGCAGCTCATCGAACGGGGAGACCCAGTACTTC | CASSSSNGETQYF
- | TRBJ2-2 | - | TRBV5-1 | 18 | TGCGCCAGCAGCTTCACCCCACACGGGACGGCGAACACCGGGGAGCTGTTTTTT | CASSFTPHGTANTGELFF
- | TRBJ2-5 | TRBD1 | TRBV6-5 | 13 | TGTGCCACCGGGACAGGGCCCCGAGAGACCCAGTACTTC | CATGTGPRETQYF
- | TRBJ1-2 | - | TRBV7-9 | 15 | TGTGCCAGCAGCACAACGACTCCAGACCGAGGTGGCTACACCTTC | CASSTTTPDRGGYTF
- | TRBJ1-6 | - | TRBV30 | 13 | TGTGCCTGGAGTGAGCAAGTAAATTCACCCCTCCACTTT | CAWSEQVNSPLHF
- | TRBJ1-5 | - | TRBV7-3 | 15 | TGTGCCAGCAGCCCTATGGCGTATGGATATCAGCCCCAGCATTTT | CASSPMAYGYQPQHF
once | TRBJ1-3 | - | TRBV7-9 | 14 | TGTGCCAGCAGCCCCATGGGGGGTGTAAACACCATATATTTT | CASSPMGGVNTIYF
- | TRBJ2-3 | - | TRBV11-2 | 12 | TGTGCCAGCAGCTTAGCGGGGTCCGGACAGTATTTT | CASSLAGSGQYF
few | TRBJ2-7 | TRBD2 | TRBV4-2 | 17 | TGTGCCAGCAGCGAGGGCCTAGCGGGAGGTGAGACCTACGAGCAGTACTTC | CASSEGLAGGETYEQYF
- | TRBJ1-5 | - | TRBV2 | 14 | TGTGCCAGCAGTGATGAAGGGGGAGGTCAGCCCCAGCATTTT | CASSDEGGGQPQHF
- | TRBJ2-7 | TRBD1 | TRBV5-1 | 18 | TGCGCCAGCAGCATACCGGGACAGGGGTCCCGACCGGCCTACGAGCAGTACTTC | CASSIPGQGSRPAYEQYF
once | TRBJ2-1 | - | TRBV25-1 | 17 | TGTGCCAGCAGAGAAGGGGACGGAAGAGGGACTTTGAATGAGCAGTTCTTC | CASREGDGRGTLNEQFF
- | TRBJ2-7 | TRBD1 | TRBV7-9 | 15 | TGTGCCAGCAGCTTAGTGACAGGGGGCACCTACGAGCAGTACTTC | CASSLVTGGTYEQYF